A selection of T cell receptor beta chains follows, all from one sample in a study of blood T cell repertoires in COVID-19. The repertoire was sequenced with immunoSEQ multiplex PCR; TCRdb's copy has only in-frame clones and lacks some. This table holds approximately 220,000 clones, roughly nine tenths found once. Sequencing was done on a sample of peripheral blood. The origin of the receptors is a man between 40 and 49 years old with acute or convalescent COVID-19. CDR3s include the opening cysteine and the closing phenylalanine or tryptophan. D genes are given only for firm matches. Expanded clones get a size class; other rows say once, few or many, or leave the size out.

j_call: TRBJ1-2
v_call: TRBV9
clone_size: -
d_call: TRBD1
cdr3_nt: TGTGCCAGCAGCGCAGCCGGGACAGGGGCTAGTGGCTACACCTTC
cdr3_aa: CASSAAGTGASGYTF

j_call: TRBJ2-1
v_call: TRBV4-2
clone_size: -
d_call: -
cdr3_nt: TGTGCCAGCAGGGGTAGGACGGAGGACAATGAGCAGTTCTTC
cdr3_aa: CASRGRTEDNEQFF

j_call: TRBJ2-7
v_call: TRBV28
clone_size: -
d_call: TRBD2
cdr3_nt: TGTGCCAGCAGTTTAGCGGGTACTAGCGGGGACTACGAGCAGTACTTC
cdr3_aa: CASSLAGTSGDYEQYF

j_call: TRBJ1-2
v_call: TRBV5-6
clone_size: -
d_call: -
cdr3_nt: TGTGCCAGCAGCCCTGGGGGGGTGATCGTCCGTGGCTACACCTTC
cdr3_aa: CASSPGGVIVRGYTF

j_call: TRBJ2-7
v_call: TRBV13
clone_size: -
d_call: -
cdr3_nt: TGTGCCAGCAGCTTAGGAGGGGGATCAACCTACGAGCAGTACTTC
cdr3_aa: CASSLGGGSTYEQYF

j_call: TRBJ1-1
v_call: TRBV11-3
clone_size: -
d_call: -
cdr3_nt: TGTGCCAGCAGCTTAGTATGGGGGGAGAAAGCTTTCTTT
cdr3_aa: CASSLVWGEKAFF

j_call: TRBJ1-2
v_call: TRBV6-5
clone_size: -
d_call: TRBD1
cdr3_nt: TGTGCCAGCAACCGGGACAGGGGAGTGGACGGCTACACCTTC
cdr3_aa: CASNRDRGVDGYTF

j_call: TRBJ2-6
v_call: TRBV19
clone_size: once
d_call: TRBD1
cdr3_nt: TGTGCCAGTAGTATGGCGGGACAGGTTTTCTCTGGGGCCAACGTCCTGACTTTC
cdr3_aa: CASSMAGQVFSGANVLTF

j_call: TRBJ2-3
v_call: TRBV6-5
clone_size: -
d_call: TRBD2
cdr3_nt: TGTGCCAGCAGCGAGCGGGGGGGCACAGATACGCAGTATTTT
cdr3_aa: CASSERGGTDTQYF

j_call: TRBJ2-2
v_call: TRBV6-6
clone_size: -
d_call: TRBD2
cdr3_nt: TGTGCCAGCAGTCAAAGACTAGCGGGGGTGAACACCGGGGAGCTGTTTTTT
cdr3_aa: CASSQRLAGVNTGELFF

j_call: TRBJ1-1
v_call: TRBV24-1
clone_size: -
d_call: -
cdr3_nt: TGTGCCACCAGTGCCACGACAGAGAACACTGAAGCTTTCTTT
cdr3_aa: CATSATTENTEAFF

j_call: TRBJ2-7
v_call: TRBV7-2
clone_size: few
d_call: TRBD2
cdr3_nt: TGTGCCAGCAGCCCCATGTTAGGAGCGGGAGGTGCCTACGAGCAGTACTTC
cdr3_aa: CASSPMLGAGGAYEQYF

j_call: TRBJ2-5
v_call: TRBV29-1
clone_size: -
d_call: -
cdr3_nt: TGCAGCGTTGTTCTTCAGGCAGAGACCCAGTACTTC
cdr3_aa: CSVVLQAETQYF

j_call: TRBJ1-4
v_call: TRBV28
clone_size: -
d_call: -
cdr3_nt: TGTGCCAGCAGTTTATGGGGGGGATTTAATGAAAAACTGTTTTTT
cdr3_aa: CASSLWGGFNEKLFF

j_call: TRBJ2-7
v_call: TRBV5-4
clone_size: -
d_call: -
cdr3_nt: TGTGCCAGCAGCTTGGGCGGGACGGCGGCCTACGAGCAGTACTTC
cdr3_aa: CASSLGGTAAYEQYF

j_call: TRBJ1-1
v_call: TRBV5-5
clone_size: -
d_call: -
cdr3_nt: TGTGCCAGCACCATGTCCGCAGGGAACACTGAAGCTTTCTTT
cdr3_aa: CASTMSAGNTEAFF